These 30 T cell receptor beta chains came from one sample sequenced in a study of control samples from healthy donors and cancer patients. The protocol was immunoSEQ multiplex PCR, while the TCRdb copy is restricted to in-frame clones and leaves out a portion. Of around 200,000 clones in the sample, 85% to 95% were seen once. The sequenced sample consisted of blood. Receptor source: a man aged 18-30 years in good health.

This sequence joins TRBV4-1 and TRBJ2-1; D is ambiguous. V lost 1 base, J lost 7 bases, and 8 bases lay in between. The germline gives CDR1 MGHRA, CDR2 YSYEKL. The CDR3 contains 13 residues. The CDR3 loop reads CASSQVVSNEQFF. The CDR3 DNA reads as TGCGCCAGCAGCCAAGTAGTCTCGAATGAGCAGTTCTTC.

The rearrangement links TRBV18 to TRBJ2-1, with TRBD1 matching over 7 bases. With V trimmed by 9 bases and J by 9 bases, 11 bases remained unmatched. The CDR3 has 13 amino acids. The germline V gene encodes CDR1 KGHSH and CDR2 LQKENI. The CDR3 region has the DNA TGTGCCAGTCAAGGACAGGACATGCGTGAGCAGTTCTTC. It translates to CASQGQDMREQFF.

The V and J genes are TRBV24-1 and TRBJ2-1; TRBD2 agrees at 8 bases. Germline CDR1 is KGHDR and CDR2 is SFDVKD. CDR3 length equals 18 residues. Trimming cost V 3 bases and J 6 bases; bases outside gene matches: 15. Here the CDR3 reads CATSDGLYARGDLNEQFF. The CDR3 DNA sequence: TGTGCCACCAGTGATGGGCTCTATGCGCGGGGGGATCTCAATGAGCAGTTCTTC.

The chain employs TRBV13 and TRBJ1-1; D perhaps matches TRBD1 (5 bases). The ends were cut back, 5 bases at V and 3 bases at J, with 19 bases in the middle. Germline CDR1 reads PRHDT; CDR2 reads FYEKMQ (reference sequence). The length of the CDR3 is 16 residues. CDR3 protein: CASSHHPGGRDTEAFF. The CDR3 DNA follows: TGTGCCAGCAGCCATCATCCGGGGGGTAGAGACACTGAAGCTTTCTTT. Complete variable domain (other parts from reference TRBV13 and TRBJ1-1): AAGVIQSPRHLIKEKRETATLKCYPIPRHDTVYWYQQGPGQDPQFLISFYEKMQSDKGSIPDRFSAQQFSDYHSELNMSSLELGDSALYFCASSHHPGGRDTEAFFGQGTRLTVV.

This clone appeared once. The DNA for the CDR3 is TGTGCCAGCAGTTACCAGGGCTATGGCTACACCTTC. Translated, it gives CASSYQGYGYTF. The rearrangement uses TRBV28 and TRBJ1-2, with D tentatively TRBD1 (5 bases). The germline V gene encodes CDR1 MDHEN and CDR2 SYDVKM. This CDR3 has 12 residues. V lost 4 bases to trimming and J lost 4 bases, with 7 bases between them.

The V call is TRBV3-1 (or the pseudogene TRBV3-2), the J call TRBJ2-7, with unresolved D. CDR3 length: 14 amino acids. Germline loops: CDR1 LGHDT, CDR2 YNNKEL (reference sequence). Trimming shortened V by 4 bases and J by 5 bases, and 15 bases separated the two germline ends. The CDR3 region is CASSLANPPNEQYF. For the CDR3, the DNA is TGTGCCAGCAGCCTAGCCAACCCACCCAACGAGCAGTACTTC.

This clone was found a few times. This sequence joins TRBV6-1 and TRBJ2-7; 8 bases agree with TRBD1. This CDR3 is built from 14 residues. CDR1 MNHNS and CDR2 SASEGT come from the germline V gene. Losses at the gene ends were 1 base for V and 5 bases for J; bases not matched to a gene: 4. CDR3 sequence (DNA): TGTGCCAGCAGTGAAGGCAGGGGGCACGACGAGCAGTACTTC. This gives the protein CASSEGRGHDEQYF.

V and J are TRBV6-5 and TRBJ2-7; no clear D. V dropped 6 bases and J dropped 3 bases, with 15 bases sitting between them. CDR3 length: 14 amino acids. In germline, CDR1 is MNHEY, CDR2 SVGAGI. Here the CDR3 DNA reads TGTGCCAGCAGAAAATACACGAGCTTCTACGAGCAGTACTTC. Amino acid sequence: CASRKYTSFYEQYF.

This sequence joins TRBV27 and TRBJ1-5, with D possibly matching TRBD1 (5 bases). V lost 0 bases, J lost 0 bases, and 9 bases lay in between. The CDR3 length is 16 residues. CDR1 MNHEY and CDR2 SMNVEV come from the germline V gene (reference sequence). CDR3 in amino acids: CASSLSQGYSNQPQHF. CDR3 sequence (DNA): TGTGCCAGCAGTTTATCCCAGGGTTATAGCAATCAGCCCCAGCATTTT.

Points on this clone: The same CDR3 arises from other DNA sequences in this sample as well. The chain carries TRBV4-1 and TRBJ2-6; D perhaps matches TRBD1 (5 bases). Trimming cost V 0 bases and J 2 bases, with 5 bases left between them. The CDR3 sequence is 15 residues long. The germline V gene has CDR1 MGHRA and CDR2 YSYEKL. The CDR3 nucleotides are TGCGCCAGCAGCCAAGAGGGGCCTGGGGCCAACGTCCTGACTTTC. Protein sequence: CASSQEGPGANVLTF.

The chain has TRBV5-6 and TRBJ2-7; 8 bases are a match to TRBD1. The length of the CDR3 is 15 residues. The J segment lost 2 bases and the V segment lost 4 bases, leaving 8 bases of the junction unmatched. Germline V CDR1 and CDR2: SGHDT, YYEEEE. In DNA, the CDR3 is TGTGCCAGCAGCATCCCAGGGGGCGGCCCCTACGAGCAGTACTTC. Amino acid sequence: CASSIPGGGPYEQYF.

The chain carries TRBV3-1 (or the pseudogene TRBV3-2) and TRBJ2-5, with D possibly called TRBD1 or TRBD2 (5 bases each). V lost 4 bases and J 5 bases, leaving 14 bases between the germline ends. This CDR3 has 14 amino acids. Per the germline V gene, CDR1 is LGHDT and CDR2 is YNNKEL (reference sequence). CDR3 DNA sequence: TGTGCCAGCAGCCGAAGGGACCCTATGGAGACCCAGTACTTC. Residues: CASSRRDPMETQYF.

This clone was observed once. This chain uses TRBV7-9 with TRBJ2-4; TRBD1 matches 8 bases. The ends lost 4 bases at V and 1 base at J; junction bases unmatched: 6. The CDR3 is 16 residues long. Germline V gene lookup returns CDR1 SEHNR and CDR2 FQNEAQ (reference sequence). Written as DNA, the CDR3 is TGTGCCAGCAGCTACCGGACAGGGCAGGCCAAAAACATTCAGTACTTC. Translated: CASSYRTGQAKNIQYF.

The V call is TRBV5-1, the J call TRBJ2-3, with 7 positions matching TRBD2. Germline V lookup: CDR1 SGHRS, CDR2 YFSETQ. CDR3 length: 15 amino acids. V was clipped by 0 bases and J by 5 bases; unmatched bases: 6. In DNA, the CDR3 is TGCGCCAGCAGCTTGGTCAGGGAGGGTGGAGATACGCAGTATTTT. Its protein is CASSLVREGGDTQYF.

The chain carries TRBV5-1 and TRBJ1-4; the D gene is possibly TRBD1 (5 bases). The V gene's germline CDR1 is SGHRS and CDR2 YFSETQ. The CDR3 runs to 14 residues. Between the trimmed V and J ends, which lost 2 bases and 0 bases, there was a span of 5 bases. This CDR3 reads CASSLGATNEKLFF. As DNA, the CDR3 is TGCGCCAGCAGCTTAGGGGCAACTAATGAAAAACTGTTTTTT.

The rearrangement joins TRBV7-8 to TRBJ2-3, with 10 bases identical to TRBD2. The V segment lost 4 bases and the J segment 5 bases; nucleotides outside the gene matches: 9. Germline V gene sequence: CDR1 SGHVS, CDR2 FQNEAQ. The CDR3 is 16 amino acids. The CDR3 DNA sequence: TGTGCCAGCAGCTCGGTAGCGGGGGGCCGGAGAGATACGCAGTATTTT. This encodes CASSSVAGGRRDTQYF.

This rearrangement joins TRBV3-1 (or the pseudogene TRBV3-2) to TRBJ1-2; 7 nucleotides line up with TRBD1. This CDR3 spans 14 amino acids. Germline V lookup: CDR1 LGHDT, CDR2 YNNKEL (reference sequence). The junction had 11 bases not matched to a gene; V was cut back by 5 bases and J by 8 bases. The CDR3 reads CASSFRGQEGGYTF. Here the CDR3 DNA reads TGTGCCAGCAGCTTTCGAGGACAGGAAGGAGGCTACACCTTC.

This chain connects TRBV3-1 (or the pseudogene TRBV3-2) to TRBJ1-4; 7 bases are shared with TRBD1. This CDR3 region has 16 residues. Trimming at V came to 2 bases and at J to 8 bases, leaving 11 bases not matched to a gene. Germline lookup yields CDR1 LGHDT and CDR2 YNNKEL (reference sequence). CDR3 protein: CASSQSLSSGGEKLFF. The CDR3 region has the DNA TGTGCCAGCAGCCAATCCCTTTCTTCAGGGGGGGAAAAACTGTTTTTT.

CDR3 loop: CASSYDWVPTEAFF. The CDR3, as DNA: TGTGCCAGCAGTTACGATTGGGTTCCCACTGAAGCTTTCTTT. This chain uses TRBV6-5 with TRBJ1-1; D ambiguous. From germline, CDR1 is MNHEY and CDR2 SVGAGI. The CDR3 sequence is 14 residues long. The V gene lost 2 bases and the J gene lost 4 bases, with 11 bases spanning the gap.

This clone was seen a single time. The CDR3 DNA reads as TGTGCCAGCAGCCCAATGCCCGGGAACTATGGCTACACCTTC. Its translation: CASSPMPGNYGYTF. This chain uses TRBV9 with TRBJ1-2; no clear D. Germline CDR1 reads SGDLS; CDR2 reads YYNGEE. V was trimmed by 4 bases and J by 2 bases, leaving 12 bases between them. The CDR3 runs to 14 residues.

V gene TRBV7-2 combines with J gene TRBJ1-3; 7 bases match TRBD1. The trim removed 7 bases at V and 4 bases at J, leaving 4 bases unmatched. The V gene's germline CDR1 is SGHTA and CDR2 FQGNSA. The CDR3 is made up of 13 amino acids. The CDR3 protein is CASTGQRGNTIYF. The CDR3 DNA reads as TGTGCCAGCACGGGACAGCGAGGAAACACCATATATTTT.

The chain recombines TRBV10-3 with TRBJ2-3; 10 nucleotides match TRBD1. Looked up from germline, CDR1 is ENHRY and CDR2 is SYGVKD. After removal of 3 bases from V and 1 base from J, the junction contained 4 bases not matched to a gene. This CDR3 is built from 16 residues. The CDR3 reads CAISDPGTGGTDTQYF. The CDR3 nucleotides are TGTGCCATCAGTGACCCCGGGACAGGGGGCACAGATACGCAGTATTTT.

The chain couples TRBV19 to TRBJ1-1, with D unresolved. Germline assignment: CDR1 LNHDA and CDR2 SQIVND (reference sequence). The CDR3 length is 15 residues. V was trimmed by 2 bases and J by 0 bases, leaving 10 bases between them. CDR3 amino acids: CASSILALMNTEAFF. CDR3 coding DNA: TGTGCCAGTAGTATACTCGCACTCATGAACACTGAAGCTTTCTTT. Using reference TRBV19 and TRBJ1-1 for the parts outside the CDR3, the full variable domain is DGGITQSPKYLFRKEGQNVTLSCEQNLNHDAMYWYRQDPGQGLRLIYYSQIVNDFQKGDIAEGYSVSREKKESFPLTVTSAQKNPTAFYLCASSILALMNTEAFFGQGTRLTVV.

The V call is TRBV9, the J call TRBJ1-3; D not resolved. The CDR3 is 16 amino acids. V was clipped by 0 bases and J by 0 bases, with 10 bases between them. Germline V gene sequence: CDR1 SGDLS, CDR2 YYNGEE. CDR3 nucleotides: TGTGCCAGCAGCGTAGGACCGTCGAACTCTGGAAACACCATATATTTT. Translating it yields CASSVGPSNSGNTIYF.

This chain joins TRBV24-1 and TRBJ2-1; D is perhaps TRBD2 (5 bases). CDR3 length: 16 residues. Per the germline V gene, CDR1 is KGHDR and CDR2 is SFDVKD. Between the trimmed V and J ends, which lost 7 bases and 2 bases, there was a span of 17 bases. The CDR3 region is CATRSGGSYPYNEQFF. CDR3 coding DNA: TGTGCCACCAGATCAGGAGGTAGCTATCCCTACAATGAGCAGTTCTTC.

The chain combines TRBV5-4 with TRBJ2-5; possibly TRBD2 for D (5 bases). V was trimmed by 0 bases and J by 2 bases, leaving 11 bases between them. The germline V gene has CDR1 SGHNT and CDR2 YYREEE (reference sequence). The CDR3 totals 15 residues. The CDR3 spells CASSLAYGVQETQYF. The DNA for the CDR3 is TGTGCCAGCAGCTTGGCCTACGGGGTGCAAGAGACCCAGTACTTC.

The chain uses TRBV28 and TRBJ1-1; no definite D call. Per the germline V gene, CDR1 is MDHEN and CDR2 is SYDVKM. Trimming pared 0 bases from V and 0 bases from J, leaving 8 bases between. The CDR3 runs to 15 residues. CDR3 region: CASSLWSGMNTEAFF. The CDR3 coding sequence is TGTGCCAGCAGTTTATGGTCCGGTATGAACACTGAAGCTTTCTTT.

This sequence joins TRBV19 and TRBJ1-1; D unclear. The CDR3 length is 15 residues. The germline gives CDR1 LNHDA, CDR2 SQIVND (reference sequence). V was clipped by 4 bases and J by 1 base, with 13 bases between them. The CDR3 sequence is CASSNPNRGNTEAFF. CDR3 DNA: TGTGCCAGTAGTAATCCCAATCGCGGGAACACTGAAGCTTTCTTT.

The CDR3 DNA reads as TGTGCCAGCAGTTACGGCGCCGGGACAGGGCCCTACGAGCAGTACTTC. The encoded protein is CASSYGAGTGPYEQYF. The chain is built from TRBV6-5 and TRBJ2-7, with TRBD1 matching 9 bases. Looked up from germline, CDR1 is MNHEY and CDR2 is SVGAGI. This CDR3 contains 16 residues. The V and J ends lost 2 bases and 2 bases, in that order; junction bases with no gene match: 7.

The chain recombines TRBV18 with TRBJ2-1; TRBD1 agrees at 8 bases. The CDR3 is made up of 14 amino acids. CDR1 and CDR2 from the germline V gene are KGHSH and LQKENI. J was trimmed by 9 bases and V by 4 bases; bases with no gene match: 8. Here the CDR3 DNA reads TGTGCCAGCTCACGGTTAGACAGGGGAGCTGAGCAGTTCTTC. It codes for CASSRLDRGAEQFF.